One and the same sample provided the 18 T cell receptor beta chains below, sequenced in a study of blood T cell repertoires in COVID-19. Sequenced by immunoSEQ multiplex PCR; TCRdb stores in-frame clones only, minus some. Here the sample spans approximately 230,000 clones, about nine tenths being singletons. The sequencing sample was made of peripheral blood. The receptors derive from a man aged 30 to 45 who had recovered from COVID-19.

The rearrangement uses TRBV7-2 and TRBJ2-7, with 9 nucleotides matching TRBD1. CDR3 length: 15 amino acids. V shed 4 bases and J 2 bases; nucleotides not matched to a gene: 6. Germline lookup yields CDR1 SGHTA and CDR2 FQGNSA. CDR3 residues: CASSSNRGPPYEQYF. CDR3 nucleotide sequence: TGTGCCAGCAGCTCCAACAGGGGGCCCCCCTACGAGCAGTACTTC.

J is TRBJ2-2 and V is TRBV10-3; TRBD1 might be the D (6 bases). V lost 0 bases to trimming and J lost 5 bases, with 13 bases between them. CDR3 length: 16 amino acids. The germline V gene has CDR1 ENHRY and CDR2 SYGVKD. This chain's CDR3 is CAISESRTAGTGELFF. Written as DNA, the CDR3 is TGTGCCATCAGTGAGTCCCGGACAGCTGGTACCGGGGAGCTGTTTTTT.

The chain combines TRBV3-1 (or the pseudogene TRBV3-2) with TRBJ2-3; D may be TRBD2 (7 bases). The length of the CDR3 is 15 residues. Per the germline V gene, CDR1 is LGHDT and CDR2 is YNNKEL (reference sequence). The V and J ends lost 6 bases and 0 bases respectively, with 13 bases between them. CDR3 in DNA: TGTGCCAGCAGGGAGGGGGGGGCTAGCACAGATACGCAGTATTTT. Protein: CASREGGASTDTQYF.

The chain couples TRBV5-1 to TRBJ2-5; TRBD1 aligns across 7 bases. This CDR3 has 16 amino acids. The trim removed 3 bases at V and 2 bases at J, leaving 10 bases unmatched. Per germline, CDR1 SGHRS and CDR2 YFSETQ. The CDR3, as DNA: TGCGCCAGCAGCTCGTACACAGGGGAACGTCAAGAGACCCAGTACTTC. It codes for CASSSYTGERQETQYF.

The CDR3 reads CSDEGEAFF. The CDR3 region has the DNA TGCAGTGACGAGGGTGAAGCTTTCTTT. The gene calls are TRBV20-1 and TRBJ1-1; D uncertain. CDR3 length: 9 amino acids. V was trimmed by 7 bases and J by 7 bases, leaving 7 bases between them. In germline, CDR1 is DFQATT, CDR2 SNEGSKA (reference sequence).

This clone has only a few counts. J is TRBJ2-3 and V is TRBV7-2; TRBD2 aligns across 11 bases. The germline gives CDR1 SGHTA, CDR2 FQGNSA. V was clipped by 5 bases and J by 3 bases; unmatched bases: 13. The CDR3 totals 18 residues. The CDR3: CASSPYAGLAGGTDTQYF. As DNA, the CDR3 is TGTGCCAGCAGCCCTTATGCCGGACTAGCGGGTGGAACAGATACGCAGTATTTT. The whole variable domain, remainder taken from reference TRBV7-2 and TRBJ2-3, is GAGVSQSPSNKVTEKGKDVELRCDPISGHTALYWYRQSLGQGLEFLIYFQGNSAPDKSGLPSDRFSAERTGGSVSTLTIQRTQQEDSAVYLCASSPYAGLAGGTDTQYFGPGTRLTVL.

The gene calls are TRBV4-3 and TRBJ2-1, with TRBD2 identical over 12 bases. J lost 7 bases, V lost 2 bases, and 9 bases had no gene match. Germline V gene lookup returns CDR1 LGHNA and CDR2 YSLEER. The CDR3 contains 17 residues. As DNA, the CDR3 is TGCGCCAGCAGCCAAAGCGGTGCTGGACTAGCGGGGAATGAGCAGTTCTTC. Residues: CASSQSGAGLAGNEQFF.

This clone was recorded a few times. The V and J genes are TRBV24-1 and TRBJ2-7; TRBD1 is a possible D gene (6 bases). Trimming took 2 bases from V and 4 from J, leaving 11 bases between them. CDR1 KGHDR and CDR2 SFDVKD come from the germline V gene. This CDR3 is built from 14 residues. This CDR3 is CATSDSVRGYEQYF. The CDR3 DNA sequence: TGTGCCACCAGTGATTCGGTCAGGGGTTACGAGCAGTACTTC.

Only one count was recorded for this clone. The rearrangement joins TRBV27 to TRBJ2-5; the match to TRBD1 covers 9 bases. Per the germline V gene, CDR1 is MNHEY and CDR2 is SMNVEV (reference sequence). The CDR3 has 16 residues. The V gene end was trimmed by 5 bases and the J gene end by 4 bases; junction bases not matched to a gene: 11. The CDR3 protein is CASSGYGTGKRETQYF. The CDR3 DNA reads as TGTGCCAGCAGTGGATACGGGACAGGGAAGAGAGAGACCCAGTACTTC.

V is TRBV10-3 and J is TRBJ1-3; D is uncertain. The V end was cut by 7 bases, the J end by 4 bases, with 14 bases between. CDR3 length equals 14 residues. From germline, CDR1 is ENHRY and CDR2 SYGVKD. The CDR3 region has the DNA TGTGCCATCAAACTAGGGATTACAGGAAACACCATATATTTT. It encodes CAIKLGITGNTIYF.

This CDR3 reads CASSSRVGANVLTF. The CDR3 region has the DNA TGTGCCAGCAGCTCCAGGGTTGGGGCCAACGTCCTGACTTTC. The rearrangement joins TRBV7-9 to TRBJ2-6; perhaps TRBD1 as D (5 bases). Germline V CDR1 and CDR2: SEHNR, FQNEAQ (reference sequence). This CDR3 is built from 14 residues. V dropped 4 bases and J dropped 3 bases, with 7 bases sitting between them.

The chain is built from TRBV5-1 and TRBJ2-5; weak D call: TRBD2 (5 bases). Germline V CDR1 and CDR2: SGHRS, YFSETQ. Trimming stripped 3 bases from V and 4 bases from J, with 22 bases between. CDR3 size: 17 residues. The CDR3 loop is CASSWLQGPLRGETQYF. For the CDR3, the DNA is TGCGCCAGCAGCTGGCTTCAAGGACCACTCCGGGGAGAGACCCAGTACTTC.

This clone occurred a few times. The chain joins TRBV4-2 to TRBJ1-2; maybe TRBD1 (5 bases). V gave up 2 bases and J gave up 8 bases, with 15 bases separating them. The CDR3 runs 14 residues. The germline CDR1 and CDR2 sequences are LGHNA and YNFKEQ. In DNA form, the CDR3 reads TGTGCCAGCAGCCAAACTTCGGGGGAACGAGGCTACACCTTC. Translated: CASSQTSGERGYTF.

This chain uses TRBV5-1 with TRBJ2-7, with 7 bases that match TRBD2. This CDR3 region has 16 residues. Germline assignment: CDR1 SGHRS and CDR2 YFSETQ. Unmatched junction bases numbered 15, after V lost 4 bases and J lost 5 bases. In DNA form, the CDR3 reads TGCGCCAGCAGCCGAGGGAGGGCAAACGGCGGCCACGAGCAGTACTTC. The encoded protein is CASSRGRANGGHEQYF.

V is TRBV7-2 and J is TRBJ2-7, with TRBD1 identical over 12 bases. Germline V CDR1 and CDR2: SGHTA, FQGNSA. The CDR3 is 15 residues long. Germline trimming cut 6 bases from V and 1 base from J; bases unmatched to any gene: 4. This CDR3 reads CASSRDRGLSYEQYF. The CDR3 DNA follows: TGTGCCAGCAGTCGGGACAGGGGGCTATCCTACGAGCAGTACTTC.

CDR3 amino acids: CASRPDRGNTEAFF. The CDR3 DNA sequence: TGTGCCAGCAGACCGGACAGGGGGAACACTGAAGCTTTCTTT. The chain links TRBV2 to TRBJ1-1; TRBD1 agrees at 9 bases. This CDR3 has 14 amino acids. V trimming: 6 bases; J trimming: 1 base; junction bases outside the gene matches: 3. CDR1 SNHLY and CDR2 FYNNEI come from the germline V gene.

The chain combines TRBV6-2 or TRBV6-3 with TRBJ1-6, with D possibly matching TRBD1 (5 bases). V was pared by 2 bases and J by 7 bases, with 12 bases between. Germline V gene data show CDR1 as MNHEY and CDR2 as SVGEGT. The CDR3 has 15 amino acids. The CDR3 DNA sequence: TGTGCCAGCAGTTACAGTCGGGGGGAAAATTCACCCCTCCACTTT. Its protein product is CASSYSRGENSPLHF.

The gene calls are TRBV9 and TRBJ1-3; D is unclear. The CDR3 totals 14 residues. The V end lost 1 base, the J end lost 1 base, and 6 bases lay between the germline ends. The germline CDR1 and CDR2 sequences are SGDLS and YYNGEE. CDR3: CASSVTWSGNTIYF. CDR3 coding DNA: TGTGCCAGCAGCGTAACATGGTCTGGAAACACCATATATTTT.